Below, 30 T cell receptor beta chains from the same sample are listed, as sequenced in a study of CD8+CD57+ T cells in acquired aplastic anemia. Using genomic DNA as the template, TCR beta VDJ and CDR3 profiling was carried out. TCRdb redid the calling of the reads with MiXCR, one entry per CDR3 protein. The sample has approximately 150,000 distinct CDR3 sequences; approximately 44% are singletons. By flow cytometry, patients selected for sequencing had shown an expansion of CD8+CD57+ cells. The sequenced sample was sorted CD4+, CD8+, or CD8+CD57+ T cells (not recorded which) from PBMCs. Every receptor here comes from a human donor with aplastic anemia.

The rearrangement links TRBV29-1 to TRBJ1-1, with D maybe TRBD1 (5 bases). Deletions cut 1 base from V and 1 base from J, with 10 bases between. This CDR3 is built from 14 residues. Germline values: CDR1 SQVTM, CDR2 ANQGSEA. Here the CDR3 reads CSVEVRGPNTEAFF. The CDR3 DNA reads as TGCAGCGTTGAAGTCCGGGGCCCGAACACTGAAGCTTTCTTT.

Turning to this clonotype: A clone one base away is much larger, so this may be a read error. This sequence joins TRBV10-3 and TRBJ1-2; D call uncertain. From germline, CDR1 is ENHRY and CDR2 SYGVKD. Deletions cut 3 bases from V and 6 bases from J, with 11 bases between. This CDR3 spans 13 amino acids. CDR3 sequence (DNA): TGTGCCATCAGTGAAGCCCGGACGGATGGCTACACCTTC. Protein sequence: CAISEARTDGYTF.

The V and J genes are TRBV29-1 and TRBJ1-5; 9 nucleotides align to TRBD1. Germline V gives CDR1 SQVTM, CDR2 ANQGSEA. V shed 7 bases, J shed 5 bases, and the junction held 6 bases outside the gene matches. The CDR3 covers 13 residues. The CDR3 reads CSAPGQGYQPQHF. The CDR3 coding sequence is TGCAGCGCTCCGGGACAGGGCTATCAGCCCCAGCATTTT.

This clonotype was observed a handful of times. V gene TRBV5-6 combines with J gene TRBJ2-1, with 7 positions matching TRBD2. Germline CDR1 reads SGHDT; CDR2 reads YYEEEE. The V segment lost 4 bases and the J segment 0 bases; nucleotides outside the gene matches: 7. CDR3 length equals 16 residues. The CDR3 DNA is TGTGCCAGCAGCCCGGGACTACAGAGCTCCTACAATGAGCAGTTCTTC. As protein: CASSPGLQSSYNEQFF.

This clonotype was counted ten times or more. V usage is TRBV20-1 and J usage is TRBJ2-3; D ambiguous. In germline, CDR1 is DFQATT, CDR2 SNEGSKA (reference sequence). CDR3 length equals 10 residues. Trimming shortened V by 6 bases and J by 6 bases, and 7 bases separated the two germline ends. The CDR3 DNA reads as TGCAGTGCCGCACGGGATACGCAGTATTTT. Translated: CSAARDTQYF.

The genes are TRBV20-1 and TRBJ1-1, with D maybe TRBD1 (6 bases). The CDR3 loop spans 13 amino acids. The germline V gene encodes CDR1 DFQATT and CDR2 SNEGSKA (reference sequence). Trimming removed 1 base from V and 3 bases from J, with 9 bases in between. The CDR3 here is CSARGGADTEAFF. The CDR3 nucleotides read TGCAGTGCTAGAGGGGGGGCCGACACTGAAGCTTTCTTT.

The chain links TRBV10-3 to TRBJ2-7, with 15 bases that match TRBD2. The V segment lost 4 bases and the J segment 9 bases; nucleotides outside the gene matches: 7. Germline CDR1 and CDR2: ENHRY and SYGVKD. The CDR3 loop spans 15 amino acids. This CDR3 reads CAISGTSGRVVGQYF. DNA for the CDR3: TGTGCCATCAGTGGGACTAGCGGGAGGGTCGTGGGGCAGTACTTC.

This clonotype was picked up many times. The chain joins TRBV7-2 to TRBJ1-5; D is unresolved. Between the trimmed V and J ends, which lost 5 bases and 4 bases, there was a span of 15 bases. Germline V gives CDR1 SGHTA, CDR2 FQGNSA. The CDR3 runs to 15 residues. Written as DNA, the CDR3 is TGTGCCAGCAGCCCCCAGGACGGTGGAAATCAGCCCCAGCATTTT. This encodes CASSPQDGGNQPQHF. Combining the CDR3 with reference TRBV7-2 and TRBJ1-5 gives the whole variable domain GAGVSQSPSNKVTEKGKDVELRCDPISGHTALYWYRQSLGQGLEFLIYFQGNSAPDKSGLPSDRFSAERTGGSVSTLTIQRTQQEDSAVYLCASSPQDGGNQPQHFGDGTRLSIL.

In this sample, this clonotype turned up many times. V gene TRBV4-3 combines with J gene TRBJ1-1, with D uncertain. The CDR3 has 11 residues. In germline, CDR1 is LGHNA, CDR2 YSLEER. Trimming pared 1 base from V and 7 bases from J, leaving 4 bases between. The chain's CDR3 is CASSQGGEAFF. CDR3 nucleotides: TGCGCCAGCAGCCAAGGTGGTGAAGCTTTCTTT.

This clonotype was observed once. V gene TRBV10-3 combines with J gene TRBJ2-7, with D possibly matching TRBD1 (6 bases). This CDR3 is 15 amino acids long. The germline CDR1 and CDR2 sequences are ENHRY and SYGVKD. The CDR3 loop reads CASSLQGIVLYEQYV. DNA of the CDR3: TGTGCCAGCAGTCTTCAGGGGATTGTATTGTACGAGCAGTACGTC.

This clonotype was recorded at least ten times. The J gene is TRBJ1-2, the V gene TRBV29-1; D ambiguous. The CDR3 consists of 13 residues. The V gene's germline CDR1 is SQVTM and CDR2 ANQGSEA. Trimming stripped 2 bases from V and 4 bases from J, with 11 bases between. The CDR3 spells CSVEYNYGYGYTF. CDR3 DNA: TGCAGCGTTGAATACAACTACGGCTATGGCTACACCTTC.

This clonotype came up many times. This chain connects TRBV7-3 to TRBJ1-2, with a weak D call TRBD1 (5 bases). The germline V gene has CDR1 SGHTA and CDR2 FQGTGA. Trimming left V 1 base short and J 3 bases short, with 12 bases between. The CDR3 covers 15 residues. This CDR3 reads CASSLSSVTDYGYTF. The CDR3 nucleotides read TGTGCCAGCAGCTTAAGCTCGGTGACAGACTATGGCTACACCTTC.

Regarding this clonotype: The junction shows a germline mismatch at one end, possibly a read error. The CDR3 DNA sequence: TGTAGCGTAACGAGGAACACTGAAGCTTTCTTT. Protein product: CSVTRNTEAFF. The chain is built from TRBV29-1 and TRBJ1-1; D gene unclear. CDR3 length equals 11 residues. Germline V gene data show CDR1 as SQVTM and CDR2 as ANQGSEA.

The chain has TRBV7-7 and TRBJ2-7; 8 nucleotides align to TRBD2. From germline, CDR1 is SSHAT and CDR2 FNYEAQ (reference sequence). Trimming at V came to 8 bases and at J to 2 bases, leaving 5 bases not matched to a gene. CDR3 length equals 13 residues. Here the CDR3 reads CASSSGPTYEQYF. Written as DNA, the CDR3 is TGTGCCAGCTCTAGCGGGCCGACCTACGAGCAGTACTTC.

As to this clonotype: With a much larger clone just one base away, this may be a read error. The CDR3 region has the DNA TGCGCCAGCAGCGGGGAGCAAACTGGGGCCGACGTCCTGACTTTC. It codes for CASSGEQTGADVLTF. V usage is TRBV4-1 and J usage is TRBJ2-6; D might be TRBD1 or TRBD2, each matching 5 bases. Germline V gives CDR1 MGHRA, CDR2 YSYEKL. CDR3 size: 15 residues.

The J gene is TRBJ1-5, the V gene TRBV19; D ambiguous. Trimming removed 7 bases from V and 6 bases from J, with 10 bases in between. The CDR3 contains 12 residues. CDR1 is LNHDA, CDR2 SQIVND, per germline (reference sequence). The CDR3 loop is CASNRPGQPQHF. The CDR3 DNA is TGTGCCAGTAACCGTCCCGGTCAGCCCCAGCATTTT.

This clonotype came up many times. The V gene is TRBV11-2, the J gene TRBJ2-1; D is unclear. The CDR3 covers 14 residues. Trimming stripped 4 bases from V and 2 bases from J, with 9 bases between. The germline V gene has CDR1 SGHAT and CDR2 FQNNGV. CDR3 nucleotide sequence: TGTGCCAGCAGCTCCCTGAACGCCTACAATGAGCAGTTCTTC. Its translation: CASSSLNAYNEQFF.

In its sample, this clonotype was seen many times. The CDR3 region has the DNA TGTGCCAGCAGCTTGAGCCTTGATCGCACCGGGGAGCTGTTTTTT. This codes for CASSLSLDRTGELFF. The chain links TRBV5-5 to TRBJ2-2; unclear D gene. This CDR3 region has 15 residues. Trimming stripped 1 base from V and 4 bases from J, with 11 bases between. Germline V gene sequence: CDR1 SGHKS, CDR2 YYEKEE (reference sequence).

The chain recombines TRBV5-1 with TRBJ2-1; TRBD2 agrees at 7 bases. Per germline, CDR1 SGHRS and CDR2 YFSETQ. V gave up 4 bases and J gave up 9 bases; unmatched junction bases: 7. The CDR3 length is 13 residues. This chain's CDR3 is CASSPGGIGEQFF. The CDR3 DNA sequence: TGCGCCAGCAGCCCGGGGGGTATCGGTGAGCAGTTCTTC.

This clonotype was picked up many times. The chain has TRBV4-3 and TRBJ1-6, with a tentative D call TRBD1 (6 bases). Per germline, CDR1 LGHNA and CDR2 YSLEER. CDR3 length: 16 amino acids. Trimming left V 0 bases short and J 6 bases short, with 12 bases between. CDR3 region: CASSQDRQVLNSPLHF. The CDR3 DNA reads TGCGCCAGCAGCCAAGATCGACAGGTGCTTAATTCACCCCTCCACTTT.

As regards this clonotype: A much bigger clone sits one base away, suggesting this may be a read error. The chain is built from TRBV19 and TRBJ2-3; TRBD2 is a possible D gene (5 bases). With 2 bases removed from V and 0 bases from J, the gap between germline ends came to 15 bases. This CDR3 comprises 17 residues. The germline V gene has CDR1 LNHDA and CDR2 SQIVND (reference sequence). The CDR3 bases are TGTGCCAGTAGTATAATGAGGACTGCTCCTAGCACAGATACGCAGTATTTT. This gives the protein CASSIMRTAPSTDTQYF.

This clonotype was recorded many times. This chain connects TRBV2 to TRBJ1-1; 7 nucleotides line up with TRBD1. J was trimmed by 1 base and V by 7 bases; bases with no gene match: 3. The CDR3 extends over 13 amino acids. Germline V CDR1 and CDR2: SNHLY, FYNNEI. The CDR3 sequence: CASMSGGNTEAFF. As DNA, the CDR3 is TGTGCCAGCATGTCAGGGGGGAACACTGAAGCTTTCTTT.

This clonotype was observed at least ten times. The J gene is TRBJ2-2, the V gene TRBV11-2; D call uncertain. CDR1 and CDR2 (germline): SGHAT, FQNNGV. This CDR3 has 17 residues. The V end was cut by 1 base, the J end by 7 bases, with 19 bases between. CDR3 region: CASSLGILPHVGGELFF. For the CDR3, the DNA is TGTGCCAGCAGCTTAGGGATCCTACCTCATGTTGGCGGGGAGCTGTTTTTT.

This clonotype appeared many times. The V gene is TRBV4-2, the J gene TRBJ1-1, with 8 bases fitting TRBD1. The J segment lost 1 base and the V segment lost 3 bases, leaving 4 bases of the junction unmatched. Germline V lookup: CDR1 LGHNA, CDR2 YNFKEQ. CDR3 length: 15 residues. Written as DNA, the CDR3 is TGTGCCAGCAGCCACCAGGGGGCGGGGAACACTGAAGCTTTCTTT. It specifies CASSHQGAGNTEAFF.

The chain is built from TRBV4-2 and TRBJ1-5; TRBD1 aligns across 10 bases. V lost 7 bases, J lost 6 bases, and 21 bases stayed unmatched. This CDR3 is 19 amino acids long. Germline V lookup: CDR1 LGHNA, CDR2 YNFKEQ. This CDR3 is CASIPLGPPGQGLTQPQHF. CDR3 sequence (DNA): TGTGCCAGCATCCCCTTAGGACCCCCGGGACAGGGGCTCACTCAGCCCCAGCATTTT.

The genes are TRBV6-6 and TRBJ2-5; possible D gene TRBD2, 6 bases. Germline assignment: CDR1 MNHNY and CDR2 SVGAGI (reference sequence). Trimming left V 4 bases short and J 11 bases short, with 14 bases between. The CDR3 covers 12 residues. The CDR3 sequence: CASSSPGGWQYF. The CDR3 coding sequence is TGTGCCAGCAGTTCTCCTGGAGGGTGGCAGTACTTC.

This clonotype was seen only a few times. The gene calls are TRBV4-2 and TRBJ2-3; D might be TRBD1 (5 bases). Trimming stripped 0 bases from V and 4 bases from J, with 14 bases between. The CDR3 has 16 residues. Germline values: CDR1 LGHNA, CDR2 YNFKEQ. CDR3 in DNA: TGTGCCAGCAGCCAAGATACCAGGGCCAGCGCAGATACGCAGTATTTT. Amino acid sequence: CASSQDTRASADTQYF.

V usage is TRBV19 and J usage is TRBJ2-7; no clear D. The CDR3 runs to 15 residues. Germline-derived CDR1 and CDR2 are LNHDA and SQIVND (reference sequence). The germline V and J ends were trimmed by 5 bases and 0 bases, with 14 bases remaining between them. This chain's CDR3 is CASSWGTPTSYEQYF. As DNA, the CDR3 is TGTGCCAGTAGTTGGGGTACACCGACCTCCTACGAGCAGTACTTC.

V and J are TRBV10-1 and TRBJ1-1; D ambiguous. Germline CDR1 reads WNHNN; CDR2 reads SYGVQD (reference sequence). The CDR3 runs to 11 residues. V dropped 2 bases and J dropped 8 bases, with 6 bases sitting between them. The CDR3 nucleotides are TGCGCCAGCAGTGAGGTCCCCGAAGCTTTCTTT. Encoded protein: CASSEVPEAFF.

The V and J genes are TRBV19 and TRBJ1-4; TRBD1 aligns across 7 bases. Germline V gene sequence: CDR1 LNHDA, CDR2 SQIVND (reference sequence). The CDR3 contains 14 residues. V was clipped by 7 bases and J by 7 bases; unmatched bases: 9. As DNA, the CDR3 is TGTGCCAGTAACTTAGGACAGGTTGGTGAAAAACTGTTTTTT. Translating it yields CASNLGQVGEKLFF.